The next 10 T cell receptor beta chains were all read from a single sample in a study of neurological immune-mediated disorders. Via MiXCR, TCRdb re-called the 5' RACE reads, giving one row per CDR3 protein. The sample includes around 64,000 distinct CDR3 sequences, more than 3% of them seen just once. Sequenced sample: PBMCs. These TCRs come from a woman aged 50 to 65 with multiple sclerosis.

This clonotype was counted at least ten times. The gene calls are TRBV20-1 and TRBJ2-1; D not certain. The CDR3 length is 13 residues. Trimming shortened V by 0 bases and J by 9 bases, and 12 bases separated the two germline ends. Germline CDR1 and CDR2: DFQATT and SNEGSKA (reference sequence). CDR3 nucleotide sequence: TGCAGTGCTAGAGAGCTCTTCGCAAGTGAGCAGTTCTTC. Translated, it gives CSARELFASEQFF.

This clonotype has at least ten counts. This rearrangement joins TRBV20-1 to TRBJ2-7; 10 bases are a match to TRBD1. The trim removed 0 bases at V and 1 base at J, leaving 12 bases unmatched. The germline CDR1 and CDR2 sequences are DFQATT and SNEGSKA (reference sequence). CDR3 length: 18 amino acids. Here the CDR3 DNA reads TGCAGTGCTAGAGATAGGCGATTCGGACAGGGGGGGTCCTACGAGCAGTACTTC. As protein: CSARDRRFGQGGSYEQYF.

This clonotype occurred many times. The chain links TRBV6-5 to TRBJ1-1, with D uncertain. This CDR3 has 13 amino acids. V dropped 2 bases and J dropped 2 bases, with 6 bases sitting between them. CDR1 is MNHEY and CDR2 is SVGAGI in the germline V gene. CDR3 amino acids: CASSYMVNTEAFF. The DNA of the CDR3 is TGTGCCAGCAGTTACATGGTCAACACTGAAGCTTTCTTT.

The table lists this clonotype with many counts. The chain carries TRBV12-3 or TRBV12-4 and TRBJ1-6; D is ambiguous. The V gene lost 6 bases and the J gene lost 9 bases, with 15 bases spanning the gap. This CDR3 has 14 residues. The CDR3 region is CASSLPGFGSPLHF. In DNA, the CDR3 is TGTGCCAGCAGCCTCCCCGGGTTTGGTTCACCCCTCCACTTT.

This clonotype was seen ten or more times. V usage is TRBV20-1 and J usage is TRBJ2-1; 11 nucleotides line up with TRBD2. CDR3 length equals 15 residues. Germline-derived CDR1 and CDR2 are DFQATT and SNEGSKA (reference sequence). With 0 bases clipped from V and 10 bases from J, the junction kept 8 bases outside the gene matches. CDR3 loop: CSARDPLAGGWEQFF. CDR3 sequence (DNA): TGCAGTGCTAGAGATCCCTTAGCGGGAGGGTGGGAGCAGTTCTTC.

This clonotype was seen many times. A much bigger clone sits one base away, suggesting this may be a read error. The chain links TRBV5-1 to TRBJ2-6, with D perhaps TRBD1 (5 bases). The CDR3 spans 15 residues. Germline V gene data show CDR1 as SGHRS and CDR2 as YFSETQ. In DNA form, the CDR3 reads TGCGCCAGCAGCCCCACAGACTCTGGGGCCAAAGTCCTGACTTTC. Its protein product is CASSPTDSGAKVLTF.

This clonotype was seen repeatedly, ten times or more. The chain employs TRBV20-1 and TRBJ2-5; the D is unclear. In germline, CDR1 is DFQATT, CDR2 SNEGSKA (reference sequence). The CDR3 totals 11 residues. Trimming cost V 5 bases and J 0 bases, with 4 bases left between them. CDR3 in amino acids: CSAGNQETQYF. For the CDR3, the DNA is TGCAGTGCTGGGAACCAAGAGACCCAGTACTTC.

This clonotype has ten or more counts. This rearrangement joins TRBV4-2 to TRBJ1-2; D is unclear. Per the germline V gene, CDR1 is LGHNA and CDR2 is YNFKEQ. The CDR3 runs 13 residues. Trimming shortened V by 0 bases and J by 7 bases, and 9 bases separated the two germline ends. CDR3 protein: CASSQDPAGGYTF. The CDR3 region has the DNA TGTGCCAGCAGCCAAGACCCCGCGGGTGGCTACACCTTC.

This clonotype was found many times. The chain is built from TRBV9 and TRBJ2-1; 10 bases agree with TRBD2. Trimming removed 2 bases from V and 0 bases from J; junction bases left unmatched: 2. The CDR3 totals 16 residues. In germline, CDR1 is SGDLS, CDR2 YYNGEE. The CDR3 reads CASSVSGRSSYNEQFF. CDR3 DNA sequence: TGTGCCAGCAGCGTTAGCGGGAGGAGCTCCTACAATGAGCAGTTCTTC.

This clonotype was recorded many times. The gene calls are TRBV29-1 and TRBJ2-7; D assignment may be TRBD1 or TRBD2 (5 bases each). Trimming removed 3 bases at V and 2 bases at J, with 11 bases between. The germline CDR1 and CDR2 sequences are SQVTM and ANQGSEA. The CDR3 length is 13 residues. CDR3 sequence: CSVEVGTTYEQYF. As DNA, the CDR3 is TGCAGCGTTGAGGTAGGGACGACCTACGAGCAGTACTTC.